This record covers a single TCR beta chain. No antigen is known for it. This specimen comes from a study of cytomegalovirus exposure and HLA in healthy donors. Study-level results: The productive fraction for most TCR beta V segments was about 90% or about 30% in an earlier analysis. It was reported that TCR beta sequences correctly inferred the HLA-A and HLA-B alleles for most subjects. Later, an analysis found that common viral pathogens appeared to be linked with several of the most significant clusters.

The trim removed 2 bases at V and 0 bases at J, leaving 6 bases unmatched. CDR3 size: 16 residues. CDR1 and CDR2 from the germline V gene are KGHSH and LQKENI. The PCR contained 60 Vbeta and 13 Jbeta primers. Libraries were prepared by immunoSEQ multiplex PCR; TCRdb keeps only in-frame clonotypes and omits some of them. The table includes roughly 54,000 clones, approximately 63% detected once. V is TRBV18 and J is TRBJ1-1, with 7 bases aligning to TRBD1. The sample comprised PBMCs. This receptor was identified in a woman aged 55-69 years in good health and CMV-seropositive. The CDR3 bases are TGTGCCAGCTCACCATTTTCCAGGGGGATGAACACTGAAGCTTTCTTT. Protein sequence: CASSPFSRGMNTEAFF.